Listed here are 21 T cell receptor beta chains from one sample, sequenced in a study of early stage breast cancer tumors. Assay: immunoSEQ multiplex PCR; the TCRdb copy retains only in-frame clones and omits some. The sample has 25,000 to 35,000 clones; roughly 50% are singletons. Sequencing was carried out using breast tumor tissue. These receptors originate from a person aged 45 to 59 with breast cancer.

V and J are TRBV4-1 and TRBJ2-5, with D perhaps TRBD1 or TRBD2 (5 bases each). This CDR3 has 13 amino acids. V was cut by 0 bases and J by 5 bases, with 7 bases left in between. Germline V gene data show CDR1 as MGHRA and CDR2 as YSYEKL. This chain's CDR3 is CASSQDREETQYF. In DNA form, the CDR3 reads TGCGCCAGCAGCCAAGACAGGGAGGAGACCCAGTACTTC.

CDR3 coding DNA: TGTGCCAGTCAGGCCGGGACAGGCGGGCTCTGGGGCTCTGGAAACACCATATATTTT. Translation gives CASQAGTGGLWGSGNTIYF. The chain couples TRBV19 to TRBJ1-3; 8 positions agree with TRBD1. The CDR3 has 19 amino acids. Germline-derived CDR1 and CDR2 are LNHDA and SQIVND (reference sequence). Unmatched junction bases numbered 18, after V lost 8 bases and J lost 0 bases.

The chain recombines TRBV7-2 with TRBJ2-1; TRBD1 matches at 8 bases. Germline CDR1 reads SGHTA; CDR2 reads FQGNSA. This CDR3 has 18 amino acids. J lost 3 bases, V lost 4 bases, and 14 bases had no gene match. The DNA for the CDR3 is TGTGCCAGCAGCTCCGGGTATGACAGGGGCATCCTCTACAATGAGCAGTTCTTC. Amino acids: CASSSGYDRGILYNEQFF.

Only a few counts were recorded for this clone. The chain uses TRBV29-1 and TRBJ2-1; 12 positions agree with TRBD2. Unmatched junction bases numbered 12, after V lost 2 bases and J lost 7 bases. CDR1 is SQVTM and CDR2 is ANQGSEA in the germline V gene. The CDR3 loop spans 17 amino acids. The CDR3 DNA reads TGCAGCGTTGAAAGGGACAGTACTAGCGGGAGGTGGAATGAGCAGTTCTTC. Encoded protein: CSVERDSTSGRWNEQFF.

This clone is categorized as medium-sized. V and J are TRBV2 and TRBJ2-2; D is unresolved. The CDR3 extends over 11 amino acids. Between the trimmed V and J ends, which lost 6 bases and 4 bases, there was a span of 3 bases. From germline, CDR1 is SNHLY and CDR2 FYNNEI. For the CDR3, the DNA is TGTGCCAGCAGGAGCACCGGGGAGCTGTTTTTT. This encodes CASRSTGELFF.

The genes are TRBV19 and TRBJ2-3, with 7 bases lining up with TRBD2. The CDR3 spans 15 residues. CDR1 and CDR2 from the germline V gene are LNHDA and SQIVND (reference sequence). The junction had 5 bases not matched to a gene; V was cut back by 3 bases and J by 2 bases. This chain's CDR3 is CASSIQGGPTDTQYF. DNA of the CDR3: TGTGCCAGTAGTATTCAGGGAGGGCCCACAGATACGCAGTATTTT.

The rearrangement joins TRBV20-1 to TRBJ2-7; D perhaps matches TRBD1 (6 bases). The CDR3 contains 11 residues. Trimming took off 6 bases at V and 6 bases at J, with 12 bases between the two ends. CDR1 is DFQATT, CDR2 SNEGSKA, per germline (reference sequence). The chain's CDR3 is CSAPAQGEQYF. CDR3 nucleotide sequence: TGCAGTGCACCGGCACAGGGCGAGCAGTACTTC.

This clone has just one count. This chain connects TRBV19 to TRBJ1-5, with 11 bases lining up with TRBD1. Losses at the gene ends were 4 bases for V and 4 bases for J; bases not matched to a gene: 0. In germline, CDR1 is LNHDA, CDR2 SQIVND (reference sequence). This CDR3 region has 14 residues. The CDR3 region has the DNA TGTGCCAGTAGTAGGGACAGGGGGAATCAGCCCCAGCATTTT. It codes for CASSRDRGNQPQHF. The entire variable domain, with the rest obtained from reference TRBV19 and TRBJ1-5, is as follows: DGGITQSPKYLFRKEGQNVTLSCEQNLNHDAMYWYRQDPGQGLRLIYYSQIVNDFQKGDIAEGYSVSREKKESFPLTVTSAQKNPTAFYLCASSRDRGNQPQHFGDGTRLSIL.

The genes are TRBV5-1 and TRBJ2-5; 8 bases align to TRBD1. The junction had 6 bases not matched to a gene; V was cut back by 0 bases and J by 5 bases. The CDR3 contains 15 residues. Germline V CDR1 and CDR2: SGHRS, YFSETQ. The CDR3 DNA sequence: TGCGCCAGCAGCTTGGACGACAGGGGTCGCGAGACCCAGTACTTC. As protein: CASSLDDRGRETQYF.

V usage is TRBV29-1 and J usage is TRBJ2-5; D is perhaps TRBD2 (6 bases). This CDR3 region has 14 residues. CDR1 is SQVTM and CDR2 is ANQGSEA in the germline V gene. The V gene lost 5 bases and the J gene lost 1 base, with 14 bases spanning the gap. The CDR3 DNA reads as TGCAGCGTTAATTACCCGGGACTCCAAGAGACCCAGTACTTC. Protein: CSVNYPGLQETQYF.

V is TRBV27 and J is TRBJ2-3; 9 nucleotides match TRBD2. The CDR3 loop spans 16 amino acids. The germline gives CDR1 MNHEY, CDR2 SMNVEV (reference sequence). J was trimmed by 3 bases and V by 5 bases; bases with no gene match: 9. CDR3 DNA: TGTGCCAGCAGTCGTAGCGGGAGAAGGAGGACAGATACGCAGTATTTT. Translation: CASSRSGRRRTDTQYF.

This clone was seen only a few times. The chain is built from TRBV6-6 and TRBJ1-1; 11 nucleotides match TRBD1. Losses at the gene ends were 5 bases for V and 7 bases for J; bases not matched to a gene: 6. The CDR3 totals 14 residues. Germline V gives CDR1 MNHNY, CDR2 SVGAGI (reference sequence). In DNA form, the CDR3 reads TGTGCCAGCAGTACCTCCGGGACAGGGGGTGAAGCTTTCTTT. Translated: CASSTSGTGGEAFF.

The V call is TRBV7-2, the J call TRBJ2-3; 13 nucleotides line up with TRBD2. Trimming removed 4 bases from V and 5 bases from J; junction bases left unmatched: 6. Germline V gives CDR1 SGHTA, CDR2 FQGNSA. There are 16 residues in the CDR3. CDR3 loop: CASSYRLAGGGDTQYF. The CDR3 DNA reads as TGTGCCAGCAGCTACAGACTAGCGGGAGGTGGAGATACGCAGTATTTT.

This clone occurred a few times. The chain employs TRBV9 and TRBJ2-5, with 10 bases identical to TRBD2. The CDR3 runs to 16 residues. Germline V CDR1 and CDR2: SGDLS, YYNGEE. The J segment lost 5 bases and the V segment lost 3 bases, leaving 10 bases of the junction unmatched. The CDR3 DNA reads as TGTGCCAGCAGCGCTAGCGGGAGCTCACGGGGGGAGACCCAGTACTTC. This codes for CASSASGSSRGETQYF.

The chain is built from TRBV6-1 and TRBJ2-5, with 11 bases lining up with TRBD2. The CDR3 runs to 15 residues. CDR1 is MNHNS, CDR2 SASEGT, per germline. Trimming took 5 bases from V and 4 from J; bases not matched to a gene: 6. CDR3 nucleotide sequence: TGTGCCAGCAGTAATAGCGGGAGGGTGGGAGAGACCCAGTACTTC. This codes for CASSNSGRVGETQYF.

This chain uses TRBV5-1 with TRBJ2-3; D perhaps matches TRBD2 (6 bases). Trimming shortened V by 1 base and J by 4 bases, and 13 bases separated the two germline ends. The CDR3 has 15 amino acids. The germline CDR1 and CDR2 sequences are SGHRS and YFSETQ. CDR3 residues: CASSLMGGDPDTQYF. The DNA of the CDR3 is TGCGCCAGCAGCTTGATGGGAGGCGACCCAGATACGCAGTATTTT.

J is TRBJ1-2 and V is TRBV19, with D unclear. The CDR3 runs to 14 residues. The germline V gene encodes CDR1 LNHDA and CDR2 SQIVND (reference sequence). V gave up 5 bases and J gave up 0 bases, with 10 bases separating them. The CDR3 reads CASSLLTANYGYTF. The CDR3 nucleotides are TGTGCCAGTAGTCTATTGACCGCTAACTATGGCTACACCTTC.

This clone was observed a few times. At the DNA level, this CDR3 is encoded by other sequences in the same sample as well. J is TRBJ2-6 and V is TRBV10-3, with no clear D. The germline gives CDR1 ENHRY, CDR2 SYGVKD. The CDR3 runs to 13 residues. The V end lost 6 bases, the J end lost 1 base, and 4 bases lay between the germline ends. The CDR3 sequence: CAIRGSGANVLTF. CDR3 in DNA: TGTGCCATCAGGGGGTCTGGGGCCAACGTCCTGACTTTC.

The rearrangement joins TRBV21-1 to TRBJ2-2; the DNA was not used to check the table's D call, TRBD2. TRBV21-1 is a pseudogene. CDR3 length equals 17 residues. DNA for the CDR3: TGTGCCAGCAGCACTCCGGTCGGGGGGCCGGTCACCGGGGAGCTGTTTTTT. It translates to CASSTPVGGPVTGELFF.

This clone was picked up a small number of times. One end of the junction varies from germline; a read error may be responsible. The J gene is TRBJ2-3, the V gene TRBV29-1; 9 bases agree with TRBD1. Germline lookup yields CDR1 SQVTM and CDR2 ANQGSEA. The CDR3 covers 15 residues. CDR3 region: CSVDEQGAHTNTQYF. CDR3 bases: TGCAGCGTTGACGAACAGGGGGCACACACAAATACGCAGTATTTT.

This clone turned up a few times. This sequence joins TRBV6-5 and TRBJ1-2, with D tentatively TRBD1 (6 bases). The CDR3 contains 15 residues. Germline CDR1 reads MNHEY; CDR2 reads SVGAGI. Trimming left V 4 bases short and J 5 bases short, with 17 bases between. This CDR3 is CASSWGQGFRYGYTF. The CDR3 DNA is TGTGCCAGCAGTTGGGGGCAGGGGTTTCGATATGGCTACACCTTC.